This T cell receptor beta chain was observed in a study of cytomegalovirus exposure and HLA in healthy donors. Study context: Researchers found that less than 90% of 398 genotyped donors fell within the Caucasian-associated ancestry cluster.

The primer mix had 60 Vbeta and 13 Jbeta primers. TCRdb's copy holds only in-frame clones and misses some; the assay was immunoSEQ multiplex PCR. The sample contains under 130,000 clones, about 79% of which appear only once. Broader study findings: The authors enumerated 164 TCR beta chains as linked to cytomegalovirus. Upon later analysis, TCR association rates were observed to vary by HLA locus, being highest for DRB1 and lowest for HLA-C. From TCR beta sequences, most subjects' HLA-A and HLA-B alleles were reportedly predicted accurately.

This clone was picked up one time. Its matching antigen is unknown. CDR1 and CDR2 (germline): KGHSH, LQKENI. The CDR3 totals 16 residues. Trimming stripped 2 bases from V and 4 bases from J, with 17 bases between. The chain uses TRBV18 and TRBJ1-1; weak D call: TRBD1 (5 bases). This receptor was taken from a man in his fifties in good health and CMV-seropositive. Sequencing was performed on PBMCs. The CDR3 region is CASSPTGGSGGTEAFF. CDR3 nucleotide sequence: TGTGCCAGCTCACCAACCGGGGGGTCTGGGGGCACTGAAGCTTTCTTT.